The 27 T cell receptor beta chains in this list originate from one sample, sequenced in a study of blood T cells in healthy people across ages. Together with a sample-barcoded 5' primer, a J-beta primer mix was included in a second PCR lasting roughly 6 to 12 cycles. TCRdb reprocessed the 5' RACE reads with MiXCR, giving one entry per CDR3 protein. The table lists about 650,000 distinct CDR3 sequences, 32% of them singletons. Sequencing input: blood. These receptors came from an elderly woman in good health.

With respect to this clonotype: This may arise from a read error, as a much more abundant clone is one base away. V is TRBV6-1 and J is TRBJ2-1; 7 bases agree with TRBD2. The end of the DNA fits TRBJ2-7 better, so the J call may be wrong. The CDR3 extends over 15 amino acids. CDR1 and CDR2 from the germline V gene are MNHNS and SASEGT. The CDR3: CASSDGGSSYNEQYF. CDR3 coding DNA: TGTGCCAGCAGTGATGGCGGGAGCTCCTACAATGAGCAGTACTTC.

The CDR3 nucleotides read TGCAGTGCTAGTGATTACGAAAGGGGGCTTCTAAGCAATCAGCCCCAGCATTTT. Protein sequence: CSASDYERGLLSNQPQHF. The rearrangement links TRBV20-1 to TRBJ1-5, with 7 bases that match TRBD1. CDR1 is DFQATT and CDR2 is SNEGSKA in the germline V gene (reference sequence). V lost 3 bases and J lost 1; bases outside the gene matches: 15. This CDR3 region has 18 residues.

This clonotype was counted only a few times. This may be a read error: a much more frequent sequence differs by one nucleotide. J is TRBJ2-7 and V is TRBV6-5; weak D call: TRBD1 (6 bases). This CDR3 has 15 residues. Germline V gene data show CDR1 as MNHEY and CDR2 as SVGAGI. DNA of the CDR3: TGTGCCAGCAGTTACGGGGACACGAGCTCCTACGAGCAGTGCTTC. Residues: CASSYGDTSSYEQCF.

The chain links TRBV7-9 to TRBJ2-3; 8 bases align to TRBD2. V shed 5 bases and J 2 bases; nucleotides not matched to a gene: 6. The CDR3 is 15 residues long. Per the germline V gene, CDR1 is SEHNR and CDR2 is FQNEAQ (reference sequence). The CDR3 spells CASSPWRGATDTQYF. The CDR3, as DNA: TGTGCCAGCAGCCCATGGCGGGGGGCCACAGATACGCAGTATTTT. The full variable domain, with the rest looked up from reference TRBV7-9 and TRBJ2-3, is DTGVSQNPRHKITKRGQNVTFRCDPISEHNRLYWYRQTLGQGPEFLTYFQNEAQLEKSRLLSDRFSAERPKGSFSTLEIQRTEQGDSAMYLCASSPWRGATDTQYFGPGTRLTVL.

Note on this clonotype: An end of the junction differs from the germline gene, which may be a read error. The chain recombines TRBV4-1 with TRBJ2-7, with 7 bases matching TRBD1. Germline V gene data show CDR1 as MGHRA and CDR2 as YSYEKL. The length of the CDR3 is 14 residues. The CDR3 reads CASSQGGTAYGQYF. The CDR3 nucleotides read TGCGCCAGCAGCCAAGGGGGGACAGCCTACGGGCAGTACTTC.

This clonotype was recorded many times. The rearrangement links TRBV2 to TRBJ1-6; D perhaps matches TRBD1 (5 bases). The V end lost 5 bases, the J end lost 9 bases, and 11 bases lay between the germline ends. From germline, CDR1 is SNHLY and CDR2 FYNNEI. The CDR3 runs 13 residues. Here the CDR3 reads CASSPGKGSPLHF. The CDR3 region has the DNA TGTGCCAGCAGTCCAGGGAAGGGTTCACCCCTCCACTTT.

This clonotype was counted many times. The V and J genes are TRBV6-1 and TRBJ2-6; the match to TRBD1 covers 10 bases. CDR3 length: 17 amino acids. From germline, CDR1 is MNHNS and CDR2 SASEGT. Trimming removed 4 bases from V and 4 bases from J; junction bases left unmatched: 7. CDR3 protein: CASSALGQGSGANVLTF. CDR3 DNA: TGTGCCAGCAGTGCTCTGGGACAGGGGTCGGGGGCCAACGTCCTGACTTTC.

This clonotype appeared many times. J is TRBJ2-7 and V is TRBV6-5; tentatively, D is TRBD1 (5 bases). Trimming pared 2 bases from V and 5 bases from J, leaving 16 bases between. CDR1 is MNHEY, CDR2 SVGAGI, per germline. The length of the CDR3 is 15 residues. For the CDR3, the DNA is TGTGCCAGCAGTTACCGTGGACACTCTAACAACGAGCAGTACTTC. As protein: CASSYRGHSNNEQYF.

Many counts were recorded for this clonotype. The V and J genes are TRBV12-3 or TRBV12-4 and TRBJ2-2, with 7 bases matching TRBD1. The CDR3 is 13 residues long. V was clipped by 2 bases and J by 10 bases; unmatched bases: 4. Here the CDR3 reads CASSLYRGEELFF. The CDR3 nucleotides are TGTGCCAGCAGTTTATACAGGGGCGAGGAGCTGTTTTTT.

This clonotype was recorded at least ten times. J is TRBJ2-7 and V is TRBV4-1; no clear D. Trimming shortened V by 2 bases and J by 6 bases, and 17 bases separated the two germline ends. The CDR3 spans 15 residues. The germline V gene has CDR1 MGHRA and CDR2 YSYEKL. DNA of the CDR3: TGCGCCAGCAGCCAAACGCTGGGGTTACGATCCGAGCAGTACTTC. This translates into CASSQTLGLRSEQYF.

The rearrangement links TRBV15 to TRBJ2-1, with a weak D call TRBD2 (7 bases). The CDR3 has 13 amino acids. V lost 6 bases to trimming and J lost 7 bases, with 13 bases between them. The germline V gene has CDR1 LNHNV and CDR2 YYDKDF (reference sequence). The CDR3 sequence is CATRASGQNEQFF. CDR3 DNA sequence: TGTGCCACCAGGGCTAGCGGACAGAATGAGCAGTTCTTC.

On this clonotype: At one end the junction does not follow the germline gene, possibly because of a read error. This chain uses TRBV5-5 with TRBJ1-5, with TRBD1 matching 7 bases. Per germline, CDR1 SGHKS and CDR2 YYEKEE (reference sequence). The CDR3 is made up of 16 amino acids. The CDR3 spells CASSSRGQDFNQPRHF. Written as DNA, the CDR3 is TGTGCCAGCAGCTCCAGAGGACAGGATTTCAATCAGCCCCGGCATTTT.

V gene TRBV4-1 combines with J gene TRBJ1-2; 9 bases line up with TRBD1. This CDR3 contains 15 residues. V lost 0 bases, J lost 8 bases, and 7 bases stayed unmatched. Germline V gives CDR1 MGHRA, CDR2 YSYEKL. The CDR3: CASSQEIGTGLGYTF. In nucleotides, the CDR3 is TGCGCCAGCAGCCAAGAAATTGGGACAGGGTTAGGCTACACCTTC.

This clonotype was seen many times. J is TRBJ2-5 and V is TRBV13, with TRBD2 identical over 8 bases. Trimming removed 6 bases from V and 0 bases from J; junction bases left unmatched: 6. In germline, CDR1 is PRHDT, CDR2 FYEKMQ (reference sequence). The CDR3 covers 15 residues. CDR3 in amino acids: CASSPPGGDQETQYF. CDR3 sequence (DNA): TGTGCCAGCAGTCCTCCGGGAGGGGACCAAGAGACCCAGTACTTC. The whole variable domain, remainder taken from reference TRBV13 and TRBJ2-5, is AAGVIQSPRHLIKEKRETATLKCYPIPRHDTVYWYQQGPGQDPQFLISFYEKMQSDKGSIPDRFSAQQFSDYHSELNMSSLELGDSALYFCASSPPGGDQETQYFGPGTRLLVL.

This clonotype showed up many times. The chain has TRBV6-1 and TRBJ2-7; D ambiguous. Between the trimmed V and J ends, which lost 0 bases and 2 bases, there was a span of 5 bases. CDR1 is MNHNS, CDR2 SASEGT, per germline. The CDR3 has 13 residues. CDR3 loop: CASSEATPYEQYF. In DNA, the CDR3 is TGTGCCAGCAGTGAAGCGACTCCCTACGAGCAGTACTTC.

V is TRBV27 and J is TRBJ1-1, with D uncertain. Germline CDR1 reads MNHEY; CDR2 reads SMNVEV (reference sequence). The V and J ends lost 6 bases and 4 bases respectively, with 18 bases between them. The CDR3 length is 15 residues. Here the CDR3 DNA reads TGTGCCAGCAGCCCCTCCCCGACGGTGTCCACTGAAGCTTTCTTT. It codes for CASSPSPTVSTEAFF.

There are many counts of this clonotype. The chain recombines TRBV7-2 with TRBJ2-7, with D tentatively TRBD1 (6 bases). The germline V gene has CDR1 SGHTA and CDR2 FQGNSA. V dropped 3 bases and J dropped 6 bases, with 12 bases sitting between them. The CDR3 spans 13 residues. The CDR3 protein is CASSLQGMSEQYF. CDR3 DNA sequence: TGTGCCAGCAGCTTGCAGGGGATGAGCGAGCAGTACTTC.

The chain combines TRBV29-1 with TRBJ2-1, with D perhaps matching TRBD1 (6 bases). V shed 4 bases and J shed 6 bases, with 19 bases lying between them. CDR1 and CDR2 from the germline V gene are SQVTM and ANQGSEA. The CDR3 has 15 amino acids. Here the CDR3 reads CSVGSQGRSLNEQFF. Here the CDR3 DNA reads TGCAGCGTTGGCAGTCAGGGGCGCTCCCTCAATGAGCAGTTCTTC.

This clonotype has a handful of counts. V usage is TRBV3-1 and J usage is TRBJ1-1; maybe TRBD1 (5 bases). Trimming left V 4 bases short and J 2 bases short, with 14 bases between. Per the germline V gene, CDR1 is LGHDT and CDR2 is YNNKEL (reference sequence). The CDR3 covers 15 residues. CDR3 bases: TGTGCCAGCAGCCCGACCGGGACGACAAACACTGAAGCTTTCTTT. This encodes CASSPTGTTNTEAFF.

This clonotype was seen just once. One junction end does not reproduce the germline sequence, and a read error may be involved. The J gene is TRBJ1-1, the V gene TRBV25-1; TRBD1 might be the D (5 bases). The CDR3 runs 14 residues. CDR1 is MGHDK, CDR2 SYGVNS, per germline. This CDR3 is CTSQSGFMNTEAFF. CDR3 in DNA: TGTACCAGTCAATCAGGGTTCATGAACACTGAAGCTTTCTTT.

This clonotype was found many times. CDR3 nucleotide sequence: TGTGCCAGCAGTGCCAGGGCCGGTGGCTACACCTTC. Translation gives CASSARAGGYTF. The chain combines TRBV2 with TRBJ1-2; TRBD1 might be the D (5 bases). Germline V gives CDR1 SNHLY, CDR2 FYNNEI. The V end was cut by 4 bases, the J end by 7 bases, with 10 bases between. This CDR3 is 12 amino acids long.

This clonotype was seen ten or more times. The genes are TRBV7-9 and TRBJ1-1; TRBD1 agrees at 8 bases. CDR1 and CDR2 from the germline V gene are SEHNR and FQNEAQ (reference sequence). V trimming: 5 bases; J trimming: 0 bases; junction bases outside the gene matches: 8. The CDR3 has 16 residues. The CDR3 spells CASSPVGTGMNTEAFF. The CDR3 coding sequence is TGTGCCAGCAGCCCGGTAGGGACAGGCATGAACACTGAAGCTTTCTTT.

V is TRBV5-1 and J is TRBJ2-5, with D unresolved. The CDR3 length is 12 residues. CDR1 and CDR2 (germline): SGHRS, YFSETQ. Trimming cost V 2 bases and J 9 bases, with 11 bases left between them. In DNA form, the CDR3 reads TGCGCCAGCAGCTTCGACATTTCGGCCCAGTACTTC. This gives the protein CASSFDISAQYF. Full variable domain (missing parts from reference TRBV5-1 and TRBJ2-5): KAGVTQTPRYLIKTRGQQVTLSCSPISGHRSVSWYQQTPGQGLQFLFEYFSETQRNKGNFPGRFSGRQFSNSRSEMNVSTLELGDSALYLCASSFDISAQYFGPGTRLLVL.

This chain uses TRBV3-1 with TRBJ1-4; tentatively, D is TRBD1 (6 bases). The germline gives CDR1 LGHDT, CDR2 YNNKEL (reference sequence). CDR3 size: 14 residues. The V end lost 4 bases, the J end lost 7 bases, and 13 bases lay between the germline ends. The CDR3 here is CASSLRTDSEKLFF. The DNA of the CDR3 is TGTGCCAGCAGCCTACGGACAGATAGTGAAAAACTGTTTTTT. The variable domain in full, completed from reference TRBV3-1 and TRBJ1-4, reads DTAVSQTPKYLVTQMGNDKSIKCEQNLGHDTMYWYKQDSKKFLKIMFSYNNKELIINETVPNRFSPKSPDKAHLNLHINSLELGDSAVYFCASSLRTDSEKLFFGSGTQLSVL.

The sample holds many counts of this clonotype. The V and J genes are TRBV5-6 and TRBJ2-5; D remains unclear. The CDR3 length is 14 residues. Germline lookup yields CDR1 SGHDT and CDR2 YYEEEE. V was clipped by 1 base and J by 1 base, with 8 bases between them. The CDR3 reads CASSLQIPQETQYF. For the CDR3, the DNA is TGTGCCAGCAGCTTGCAAATACCCCAAGAGACCCAGTACTTC.

The CDR3 spells CSARDQQREYVTDTQYF. The CDR3 DNA follows: TGCAGTGCTAGAGATCAACAGCGGGAGTATGTTACAGATACGCAGTATTTT. The chain is built from TRBV20-1 and TRBJ2-3; TRBD2 agrees at 8 bases. V was pared by 0 bases and J by 3 bases, with 11 bases of the junction left unmatched. Germline values: CDR1 DFQATT, CDR2 SNEGSKA (reference sequence). This CDR3 is 17 amino acids long.

This clonotype was counted once. Given a much more abundant clone one base away, this may be a read error. This sequence joins TRBV20-1 and TRBJ1-4; 11 bases are a match to TRBD1. CDR1 is DFQATT, CDR2 SNEGSKA, per germline (reference sequence). The CDR3 loop spans 15 amino acids. V lost 4 bases and J lost 4; bases outside the gene matches: 5. CDR3 region: CSAIWTGGGNEKLFF. CDR3 sequence (DNA): TGCAGTGCTATCTGGACAGGGGGCGGTAATGAAAAACTGTTTTTT.